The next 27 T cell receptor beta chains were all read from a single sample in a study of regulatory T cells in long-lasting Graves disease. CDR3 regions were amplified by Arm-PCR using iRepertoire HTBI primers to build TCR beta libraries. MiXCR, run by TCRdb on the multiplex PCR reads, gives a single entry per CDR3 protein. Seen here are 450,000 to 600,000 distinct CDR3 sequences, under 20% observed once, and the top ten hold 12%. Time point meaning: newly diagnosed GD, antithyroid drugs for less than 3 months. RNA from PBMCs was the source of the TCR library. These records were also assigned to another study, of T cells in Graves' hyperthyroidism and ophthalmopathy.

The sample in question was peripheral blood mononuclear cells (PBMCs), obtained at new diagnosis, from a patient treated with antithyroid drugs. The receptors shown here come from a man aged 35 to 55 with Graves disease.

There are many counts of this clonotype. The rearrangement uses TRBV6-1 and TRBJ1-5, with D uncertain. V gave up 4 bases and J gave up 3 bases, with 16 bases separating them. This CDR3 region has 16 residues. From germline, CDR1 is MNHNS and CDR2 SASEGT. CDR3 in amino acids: CASSAAGSQSNQPQHF. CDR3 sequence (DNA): TGTGCCAGCAGTGCAGCCGGGTCTCAATCCAATCAGCCCCAGCATTTT.

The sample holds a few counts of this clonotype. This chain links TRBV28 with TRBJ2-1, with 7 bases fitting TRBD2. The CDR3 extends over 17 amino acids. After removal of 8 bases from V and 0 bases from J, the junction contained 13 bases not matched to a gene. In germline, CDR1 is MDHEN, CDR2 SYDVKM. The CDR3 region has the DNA TGTGCCAGCCTGGAGCGGGGCCGTAGGGTCTCCTACAATGAGCAGTTCTTC. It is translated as CASLERGRRVSYNEQFF.

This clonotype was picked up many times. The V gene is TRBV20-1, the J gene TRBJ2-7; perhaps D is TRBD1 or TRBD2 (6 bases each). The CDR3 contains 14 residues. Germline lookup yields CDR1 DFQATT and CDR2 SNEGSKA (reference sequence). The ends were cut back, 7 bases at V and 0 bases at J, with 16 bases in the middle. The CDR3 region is CSVGGTTNSYEQYF. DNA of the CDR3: TGCAGTGTTGGAGGGACAACTAACTCCTACGAGCAGTACTTC.

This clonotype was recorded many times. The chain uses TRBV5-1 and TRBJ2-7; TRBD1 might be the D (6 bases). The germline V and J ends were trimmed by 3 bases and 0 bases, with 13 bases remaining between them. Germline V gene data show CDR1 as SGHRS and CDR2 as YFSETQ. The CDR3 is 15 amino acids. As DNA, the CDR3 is TGCGCCAGCAGCTGGGGGAGCAGGGGCTCCTACGAGCAGTACTTC. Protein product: CASSWGSRGSYEQYF.

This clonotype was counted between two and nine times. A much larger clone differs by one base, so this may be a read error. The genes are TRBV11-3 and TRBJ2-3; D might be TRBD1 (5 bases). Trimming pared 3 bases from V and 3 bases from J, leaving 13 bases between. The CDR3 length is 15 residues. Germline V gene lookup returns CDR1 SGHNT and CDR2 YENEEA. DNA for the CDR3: TGTGCCAGCAGCTTTATTAGGGGCATGACAGATACGCAGTATTTT. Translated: CASSFIRGMTDTQYF.

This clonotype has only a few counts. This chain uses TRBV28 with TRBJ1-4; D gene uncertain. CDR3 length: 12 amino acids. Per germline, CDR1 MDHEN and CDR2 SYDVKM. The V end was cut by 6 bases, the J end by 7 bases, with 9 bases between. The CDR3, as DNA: TGTGCCAGCAGCCCATTGGGTGAAAAACTGTTTTTT. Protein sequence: CASSPLGEKLFF.

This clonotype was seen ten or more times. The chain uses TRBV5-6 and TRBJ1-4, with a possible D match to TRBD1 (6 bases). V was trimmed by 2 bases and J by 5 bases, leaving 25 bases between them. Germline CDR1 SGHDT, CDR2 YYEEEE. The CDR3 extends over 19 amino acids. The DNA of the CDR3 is TGTGCCAGCAGCTTCCACCCATCAAGGGATCGGACAGAAAATGAAAAACTGTTTTTT. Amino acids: CASSFHPSRDRTENEKLFF.

The CDR3 here is CASSFPLAEDTDTQYF. In DNA, the CDR3 is TGTGCCAGCAGTTTCCCACTAGCGGAGGACACAGATACGCAGTATTTT. V is TRBV28 and J is TRBJ2-3, with 8 bases fitting TRBD2. This CDR3 is 16 amino acids long. Germline V lookup: CDR1 MDHEN, CDR2 SYDVKM. V lost 3 bases to trimming and J lost 2 bases; unmatched junction nucleotides: 7.

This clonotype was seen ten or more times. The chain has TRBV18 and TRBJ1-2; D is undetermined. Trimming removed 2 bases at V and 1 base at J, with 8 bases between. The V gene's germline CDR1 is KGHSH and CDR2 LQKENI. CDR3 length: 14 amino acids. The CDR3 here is CASSPDGINYGYTF. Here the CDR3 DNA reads TGTGCCAGCTCACCAGACGGAATTAACTATGGCTACACCTTC.

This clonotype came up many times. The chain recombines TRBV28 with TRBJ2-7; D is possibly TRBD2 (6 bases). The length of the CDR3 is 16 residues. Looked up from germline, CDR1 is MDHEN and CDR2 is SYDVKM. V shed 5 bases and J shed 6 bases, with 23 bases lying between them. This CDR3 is CASSPPSGTLPGEQYF. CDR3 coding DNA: TGTGCCAGCAGTCCCCCTTCCGGGACTCTGCCCGGCGAGCAGTACTTC.

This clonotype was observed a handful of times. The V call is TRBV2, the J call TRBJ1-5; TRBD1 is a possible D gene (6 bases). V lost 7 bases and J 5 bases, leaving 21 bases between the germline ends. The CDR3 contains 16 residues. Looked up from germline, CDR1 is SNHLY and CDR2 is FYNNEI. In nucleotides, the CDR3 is TGTGCCAGCACCAGCTTCGAGGGGGGGGCTGATCAGCCCCAGCATTTT. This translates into CASTSFEGGADQPQHF.

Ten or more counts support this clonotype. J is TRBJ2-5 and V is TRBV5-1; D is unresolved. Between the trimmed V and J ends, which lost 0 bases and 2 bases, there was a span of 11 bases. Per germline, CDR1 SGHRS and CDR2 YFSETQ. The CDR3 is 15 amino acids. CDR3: CASSLGAPGQETQYF. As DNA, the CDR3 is TGCGCCAGCAGCTTGGGGGCGCCCGGGCAAGAGACCCAGTACTTC.

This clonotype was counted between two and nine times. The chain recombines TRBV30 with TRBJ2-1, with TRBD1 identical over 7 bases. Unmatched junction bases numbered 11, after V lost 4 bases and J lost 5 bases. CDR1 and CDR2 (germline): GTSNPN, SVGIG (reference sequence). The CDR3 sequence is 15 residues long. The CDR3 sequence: CAWNPDRNSDNEQFF. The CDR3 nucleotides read TGTGCCTGGAACCCGGACAGGAATTCCGACAATGAGCAGTTCTTC.

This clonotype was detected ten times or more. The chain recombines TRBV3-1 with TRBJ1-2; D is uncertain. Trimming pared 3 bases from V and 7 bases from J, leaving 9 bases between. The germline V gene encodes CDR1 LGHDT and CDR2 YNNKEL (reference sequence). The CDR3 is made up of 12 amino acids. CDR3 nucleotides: TGTGCCAGCAGCCACACGAGGTCTGGCTACACCTTC. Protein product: CASSHTRSGYTF.

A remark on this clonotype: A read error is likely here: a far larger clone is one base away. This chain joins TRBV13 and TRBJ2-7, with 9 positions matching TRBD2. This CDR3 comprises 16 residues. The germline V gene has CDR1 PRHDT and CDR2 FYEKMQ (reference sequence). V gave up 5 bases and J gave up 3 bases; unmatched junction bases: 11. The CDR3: CASSQDWASGIYEQYF. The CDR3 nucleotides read TGTGCCAGCAGCCAAGATTGGGCTAGCGGGATCTACGAGCAGTACTTC.

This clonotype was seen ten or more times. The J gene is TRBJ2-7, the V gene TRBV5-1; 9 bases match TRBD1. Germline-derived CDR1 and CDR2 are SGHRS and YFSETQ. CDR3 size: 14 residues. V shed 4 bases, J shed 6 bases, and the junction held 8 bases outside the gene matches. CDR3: CASSPRDRVREQYF. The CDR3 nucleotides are TGCGCCAGCAGCCCCCGGGACAGGGTTCGCGAGCAGTACTTC. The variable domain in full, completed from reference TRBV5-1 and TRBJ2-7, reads KAGVTQTPRYLIKTRGQQVTLSCSPISGHRSVSWYQQTPGQGLQFLFEYFSETQRNKGNFPGRFSGRQFSNSRSEMNVSTLELGDSALYLCASSPRDRVREQYFGPGTRLTVT.

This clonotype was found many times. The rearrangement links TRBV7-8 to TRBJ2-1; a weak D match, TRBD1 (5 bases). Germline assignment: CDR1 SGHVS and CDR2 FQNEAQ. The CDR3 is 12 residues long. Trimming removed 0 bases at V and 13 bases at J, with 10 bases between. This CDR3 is CASSLAGRDQFF. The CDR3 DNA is TGTGCCAGCAGCTTAGCCGGCAGGGATCAGTTCTTC. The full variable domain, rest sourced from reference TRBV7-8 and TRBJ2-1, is GAGVSQSPRYKVAKRGQDVALRCDPISGHVSLFWYQQALGQGPEFLTYFQNEAQLDKSGLPSDRFFAERPEGSVSTLKIQRTQQEDSAVYLCASSLAGRDQFFGPGTRLTVL.

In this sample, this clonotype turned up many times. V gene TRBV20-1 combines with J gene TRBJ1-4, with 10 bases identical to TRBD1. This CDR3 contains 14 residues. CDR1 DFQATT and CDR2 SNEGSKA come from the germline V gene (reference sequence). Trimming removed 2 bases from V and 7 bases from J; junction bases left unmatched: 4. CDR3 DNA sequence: TGCAGTGCTAGATTGGGACAGGGGTCTGAAAAACTGTTTTTT. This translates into CSARLGQGSEKLFF.

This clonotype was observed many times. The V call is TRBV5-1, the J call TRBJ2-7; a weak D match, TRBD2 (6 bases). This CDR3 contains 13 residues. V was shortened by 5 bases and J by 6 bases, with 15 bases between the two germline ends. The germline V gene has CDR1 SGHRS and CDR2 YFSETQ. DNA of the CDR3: TGCGCCAGCAGGGAGAGCGGGTCGGGCGAGCAGTACTTC. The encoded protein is CASRESGSGEQYF.

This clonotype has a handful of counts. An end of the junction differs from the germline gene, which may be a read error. This CDR3 is CASSLELAIRQETQYF. CDR3 coding DNA: TGTGCTAGCAGCTTAGAACTAGCGATCCGCCAAGAGACCCAGTACTTC. The chain uses TRBV7-7 and TRBJ2-5, with TRBD2 identical over 7 bases. Germline assignment: CDR1 SSHAT and CDR2 FNYEAQ (reference sequence). CDR3 length: 16 residues. Using reference TRBV7-7 and TRBJ2-5 for the parts outside the CDR3, the full variable domain is GAGVSQSPRYKVTKRGQDVTLRCDPISSHATLYWYQQALGQGPEFLTYFNYEAQPDKSGLPSDRFSAERPEGSISTLTIQRTEQRDSAMYRCASSLELAIRQETQYFGPGTRLLVL.

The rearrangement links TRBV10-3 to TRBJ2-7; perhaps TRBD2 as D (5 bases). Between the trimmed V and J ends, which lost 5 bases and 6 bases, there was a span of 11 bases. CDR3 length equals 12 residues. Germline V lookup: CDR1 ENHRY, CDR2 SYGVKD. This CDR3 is CAISSTEGEQYF. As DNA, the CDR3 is TGTGCCATCAGTAGTACAGAGGGCGAGCAGTACTTC.

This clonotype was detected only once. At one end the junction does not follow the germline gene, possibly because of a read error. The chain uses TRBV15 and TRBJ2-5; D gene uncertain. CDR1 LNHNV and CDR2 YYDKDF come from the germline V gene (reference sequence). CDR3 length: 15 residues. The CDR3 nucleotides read TGCGCCACCAGCAGAAGGTCAGGCCTTGTGGAGACCCAGTACTTC. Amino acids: CATSRRSGLVETQYF. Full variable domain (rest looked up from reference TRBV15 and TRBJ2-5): DAMVIQNPRYQVTQFGKPVTLSCSQTLNHNVMYWYQQKSSQAPKLLFHYYDKDFNNEADTPDNFQSRRPNTSFCFLDIRSPGLGDTAMYLCATSRRSGLVETQYFGPGTRLLVL.

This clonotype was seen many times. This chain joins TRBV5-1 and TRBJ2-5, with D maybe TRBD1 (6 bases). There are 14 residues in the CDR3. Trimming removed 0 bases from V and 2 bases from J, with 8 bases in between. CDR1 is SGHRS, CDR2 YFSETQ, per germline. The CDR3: CASSLGTAQETQYF. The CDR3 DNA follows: TGCGCCAGCAGCTTGGGGACAGCACAAGAGACCCAGTACTTC.

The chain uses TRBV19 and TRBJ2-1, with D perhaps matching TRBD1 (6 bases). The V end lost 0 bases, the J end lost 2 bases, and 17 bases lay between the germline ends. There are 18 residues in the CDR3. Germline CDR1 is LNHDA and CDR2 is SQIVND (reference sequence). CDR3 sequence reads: CASSIDHSGAQAYNEQFF. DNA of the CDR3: TGTGCCAGTAGTATAGATCATTCAGGGGCACAAGCCTACAATGAGCAGTTCTTC.

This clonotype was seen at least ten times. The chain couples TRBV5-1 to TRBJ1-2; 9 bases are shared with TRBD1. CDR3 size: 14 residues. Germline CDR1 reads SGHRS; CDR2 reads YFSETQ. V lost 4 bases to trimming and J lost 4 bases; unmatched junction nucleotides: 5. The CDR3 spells CASSMGQGGYGYTF. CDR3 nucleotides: TGCGCCAGCAGCATGGGACAGGGAGGCTATGGCTACACCTTC.

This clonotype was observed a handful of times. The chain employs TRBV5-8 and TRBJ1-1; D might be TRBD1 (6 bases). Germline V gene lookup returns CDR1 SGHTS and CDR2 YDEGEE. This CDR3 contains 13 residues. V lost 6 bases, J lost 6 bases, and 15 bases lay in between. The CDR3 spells CASTPGGAAEAFF. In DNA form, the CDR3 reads TGTGCCAGCACCCCTGGGGGGGCCGCTGAAGCTTTCTTT.

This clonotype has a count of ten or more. The CDR3: CASSGHRGLRETQYF. CDR3 sequence (DNA): TGTGCCAGCAGCGGCCACAGGGGTTTGAGGGAGACCCAGTACTTC. The chain links TRBV7-8 to TRBJ2-5; 7 bases are shared with TRBD1. There are 15 residues in the CDR3. V lost 5 bases to trimming and J lost 5 bases; unmatched junction nucleotides: 11. Germline loops: CDR1 SGHVS, CDR2 FQNEAQ.